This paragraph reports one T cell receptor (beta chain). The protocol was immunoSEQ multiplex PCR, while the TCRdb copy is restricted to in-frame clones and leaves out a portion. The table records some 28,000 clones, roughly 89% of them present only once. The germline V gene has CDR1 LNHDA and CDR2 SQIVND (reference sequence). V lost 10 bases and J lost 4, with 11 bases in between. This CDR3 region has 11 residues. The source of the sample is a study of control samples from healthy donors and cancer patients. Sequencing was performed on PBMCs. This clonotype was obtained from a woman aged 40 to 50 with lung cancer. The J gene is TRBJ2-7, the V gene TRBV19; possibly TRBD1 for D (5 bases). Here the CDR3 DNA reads TGTGCCACTGTGACAGCGTACGAGCAGTACTTC. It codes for CATVTAYEQYF.